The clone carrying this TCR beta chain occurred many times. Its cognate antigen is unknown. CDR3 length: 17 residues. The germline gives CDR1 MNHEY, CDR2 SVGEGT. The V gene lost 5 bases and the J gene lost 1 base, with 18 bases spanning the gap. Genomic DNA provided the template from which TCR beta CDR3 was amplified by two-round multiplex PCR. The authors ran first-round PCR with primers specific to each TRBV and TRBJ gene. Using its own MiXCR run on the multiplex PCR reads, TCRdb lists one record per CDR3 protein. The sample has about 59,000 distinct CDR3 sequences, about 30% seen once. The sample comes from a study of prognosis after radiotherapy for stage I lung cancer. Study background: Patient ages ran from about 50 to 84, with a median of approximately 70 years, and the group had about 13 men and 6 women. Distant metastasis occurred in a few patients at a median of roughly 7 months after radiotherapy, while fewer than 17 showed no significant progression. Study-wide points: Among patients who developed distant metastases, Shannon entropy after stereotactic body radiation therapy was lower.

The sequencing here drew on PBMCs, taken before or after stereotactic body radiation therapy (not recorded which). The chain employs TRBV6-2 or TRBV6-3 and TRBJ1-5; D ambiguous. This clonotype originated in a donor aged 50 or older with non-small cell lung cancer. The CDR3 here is CASSLQAGGFSNQPQHF. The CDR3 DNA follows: TGTGCCAGCAGTCTTCAGGCCGGAGGGTTCAGCAATCAGCCCCAGCATTTT.